What follows are 32 T cell receptor beta chains derived from one specimen sequenced in a study of T cells after yellow fever vaccination. In TCRdb, the 5' RACE reads were re-called with MiXCR into one record per CDR3 protein. In the table there are a few hundred thousand distinct CDR3 sequences, 8% to 10% of which are singletons. The input for sequencing was PBMCs, taken on the day of the first yellow fever vaccination. These receptors all come from a man in his late teens or twenties who received the YFV17D yellow fever vaccine.

This clonotype was seen a few times. This rearrangement joins TRBV7-9 to TRBJ1-1; tentative D call: TRBD1 (6 bases). The CDR3 is 14 amino acids. The V and J ends lost 5 bases and 5 bases respectively, with 15 bases between them. Germline V gene data show CDR1 as SEHNR and CDR2 as FQNEAQ (reference sequence). For the CDR3, the DNA is TGTGCCAGCAGCCTCCCCAGGGGAGGGACTGAAGCTTTCTTT. Translated, it gives CASSLPRGGTEAFF.

This clonotype has a count of ten or more. The V and J genes are TRBV4-1 and TRBJ2-1; possible D gene TRBD2, 5 bases. Germline V gene data show CDR1 as MGHRA and CDR2 as YSYEKL. V lost 1 base and J lost 10, with 11 bases in between. The CDR3 is made up of 13 amino acids. The CDR3 DNA reads TGCGCCAGCAGCCAAGGAGGAGGTGGGGAGCAGTTCTTC. Translated: CASSQGGGGEQFF.

To note about this clonotype: Because it lacks the conserved phenylalanine or tryptophan at the end, this CDR3 is likely a read error. The gene calls are TRBV5-1 and TRBJ2-5; a weak D match, TRBD2 (6 bases). CDR3 length equals 14 residues. V was shortened by 2 bases and J by 5 bases, with 13 bases between the two germline ends. Germline V gene lookup returns CDR1 SGHRS and CDR2 YFSETQ. CDR3 DNA sequence: TGCGCCAGCAGCTTAGCGGGTTTCCAGGAGACCCAGTACTTG. Its translation is CASSLAGFQETQYL.

This clonotype was counted ten times or more. The chain joins TRBV29-1 to TRBJ2-5; 13 bases map to TRBD2. Germline V gene sequence: CDR1 SQVTM, CDR2 ANQGSEA. CDR3 length: 14 amino acids. V trimming: 7 bases; J trimming: 5 bases; junction bases outside the gene matches: 7. The DNA for the CDR3 is TGCAGCGCGACCTCGACTAGCGGGGGGGAGACCCAGTACTTC. This translates into CSATSTSGGETQYF.

This clonotype showed up just a few times. V usage is TRBV7-2 and J usage is TRBJ1-4; D ambiguous. Germline CDR1 reads SGHTA; CDR2 reads FQGNSA. The CDR3 is made up of 13 amino acids. V was pared by 3 bases and J by 7 bases, with 9 bases between. The CDR3 DNA reads TGTGCCAGCAGCTTGGTCGGGAGTGAAAAACTGTTTTTT. Its protein is CASSLVGSEKLFF.

This clonotype was seen only a few times. The rearrangement links TRBV7-2 to TRBJ1-1; tentatively, D is TRBD1 (6 bases). Per the germline V gene, CDR1 is SGHTA and CDR2 is FQGNSA. Trimming pared 4 bases from V and 5 bases from J, leaving 17 bases between. This CDR3 has 15 amino acids. CDR3 region: CASSSPDRQVTEAFF. Written as DNA, the CDR3 is TGTGCCAGCAGCTCACCAGATCGACAGGTGACTGAAGCTTTCTTT.

There are many counts of this clonotype. CDR3 nucleotides: TGCGCCAGCAGCTTACAGGGACAGGCGTCCGACGAGCAGTACTTC. Protein sequence: CASSLQGQASDEQYF. The J gene is TRBJ2-7, the V gene TRBV5-1; 8 nucleotides agree with TRBD1. Germline values: CDR1 SGHRS, CDR2 YFSETQ. The ends lost 2 bases at V and 5 bases at J; junction bases unmatched: 9. This CDR3 is 15 amino acids long.

The chain uses TRBV7-9 and TRBJ2-3; D not resolved. Germline CDR1 SEHNR, CDR2 FQNEAQ (reference sequence). The germline V and J ends were trimmed by 0 bases and 6 bases, with 7 bases remaining between them. CDR3 length: 13 residues. In DNA form, the CDR3 reads TGTGCCAGCAGCTTAGCGAACATGGATACGCAGTATTTT. Translating gives CASSLANMDTQYF.

This clonotype has a count of ten or more. The chain couples TRBV7-2 to TRBJ2-1; 7 bases agree with TRBD2. The V segment lost 10 bases and the J segment 6 bases; nucleotides outside the gene matches: 6. The CDR3 spans 12 residues. Germline CDR1 SGHTA, CDR2 FQGNSA. The CDR3 loop is CATRLASNEQFF. The CDR3 DNA follows: TGTGCCACCCGACTAGCCTCCAATGAGCAGTTCTTC.

There are many counts of this clonotype. This rearrangement joins TRBV12-3 or TRBV12-4 to TRBJ2-7; possibly TRBD1 for D (6 bases). The ends were cut back, 0 bases at V and 3 bases at J, with 12 bases in the middle. This CDR3 region has 15 residues. CDR3 sequence: CASSLAGGRGYEQYF. CDR3 DNA: TGTGCCAGCAGTTTAGCGGGCGGCAGGGGCTACGAGCAGTACTTC.

This clonotype was picked up a small number of times. A junction boundary mismatches the germline segment, possibly from a read error. This chain links TRBV20-1 with TRBJ1-1, with no clear D. The CDR3 covers 12 residues. Germline assignment: CDR1 DFQATT and CDR2 SNEGSKA (reference sequence). This chain's CDR3 is CSARGANPEAFF. DNA for the CDR3: TGCAGTGCTAGAGGCGCGAACCCTGAAGCTTTCTTT.

The V call is TRBV4-2, the J call TRBJ2-1; TRBD2 might be the D (6 bases). The V end lost 3 bases, the J end lost 4 bases, and 22 bases lay between the germline ends. Per germline, CDR1 LGHNA and CDR2 YNFKEQ. There are 18 residues in the CDR3. The CDR3 reads CASSQAVGGRLRYNEQFF. CDR3 coding DNA: TGTGCCAGCAGCCAGGCCGTAGGAGGGAGGCTTAGGTACAATGAGCAGTTCTTC.

This clonotype was detected only a few times. The chain uses TRBV7-3 and TRBJ2-1; 12 bases match TRBD2. The ends lost 5 bases at V and 6 bases at J; junction bases unmatched: 5. CDR1 and CDR2 from the germline V gene are SGHTA and FQGTGA. The length of the CDR3 is 15 residues. CDR3: CASSLGLAGPNEQFF. The CDR3 DNA reads as TGTGCCAGCAGCCTGGGACTAGCGGGCCCCAATGAGCAGTTCTTC.

V gene TRBV10-3 combines with J gene TRBJ1-2; TRBD1 agrees at 7 bases. Per the germline V gene, CDR1 is ENHRY and CDR2 is SYGVKD. The junction had 8 bases not matched to a gene; V was cut back by 4 bases and J by 0 bases. The CDR3 runs 16 residues. The CDR3: CAISARTGRTNYGYTF. The CDR3 coding sequence is TGTGCCATCAGTGCTCGGACAGGAAGAACTAACTATGGCTACACCTTC.

This clonotype was recorded many times. V is TRBV7-9 and J is TRBJ1-2; 7 nucleotides align to TRBD1. The CDR3 is 15 residues long. The germline V gene has CDR1 SEHNR and CDR2 FQNEAQ (reference sequence). The V gene end was trimmed by 5 bases and the J gene end by 0 bases; junction bases not matched to a gene: 6. The CDR3 nucleotides are TGTGCCAGCAGCCCCTGGGACAGAACTAACTATGGCTACACCTTC. This gives the protein CASSPWDRTNYGYTF.

Written as DNA, the CDR3 is TGCGCCAGCAGCTTGGACAGGATATACTATGGCTACACCTTC. This gives the protein CASSLDRIYYGYTF. The chain uses TRBV5-1 and TRBJ1-2; maybe TRBD1 (5 bases). Germline CDR1 reads SGHRS; CDR2 reads YFSETQ. The V and J ends lost 0 bases and 3 bases respectively, with 9 bases between them. The CDR3 has 14 residues.

The rearrangement uses TRBV6-5 and TRBJ2-7; D tentatively fits TRBD1 or TRBD2 (5 bases each). The CDR3 consists of 11 residues. V was cut by 11 bases and J by 2 bases, with 10 bases left in between. The germline V gene has CDR1 MNHEY and CDR2 SVGAGI. CDR3 DNA sequence: TGTGCCGTGGGGGTACCCTACGAGCAGTACTTC. It codes for CAVGVPYEQYF.

This chain's CDR3 is CASARTSGGLSTDTQYF. CDR3 coding DNA: TGTGCCAGCGCCCGGACTAGCGGGGGACTGAGCACAGATACGCAGTATTTT. The chain carries TRBV9 and TRBJ2-3; 13 positions agree with TRBD2. The CDR3 length is 17 residues. Germline V CDR1 and CDR2: SGDLS, YYNGEE. Trimming took 7 bases from V and 0 from J; bases not matched to a gene: 8.

In this sample, this clonotype turned up many times. The V and J genes are TRBV10-3 and TRBJ1-6; maybe TRBD1 (5 bases). V lost 9 bases to trimming and J lost 0 bases, with 12 bases between them. Germline CDR1 is ENHRY and CDR2 is SYGVKD. The CDR3 contains 15 residues. CDR3 in amino acids: CAMGTGSSYNSPLHF. CDR3 nucleotide sequence: TGTGCCATGGGGACGGGTAGCTCCTATAATTCACCCCTCCACTTT.

This clonotype was counted many times. CDR3 loop: CASSRGGFPGGELFF. For the CDR3, the DNA is TGTGCCAGCAGCAGGGGGGGGTTTCCAGGCGGGGAGCTGTTTTTT. V usage is TRBV28 and J usage is TRBJ2-2; possibly TRBD1 or TRBD2 for D (7 bases each). The CDR3 has 15 residues. The V gene's germline CDR1 is MDHEN and CDR2 SYDVKM. V lost 6 bases, J lost 7 bases, and 18 bases lay in between.

This chain connects TRBV6-5 to TRBJ2-3, with 12 bases fitting TRBD2. Germline V gene lookup returns CDR1 MNHEY and CDR2 SVGAGI. V was clipped by 4 bases and J by 1 base; unmatched bases: 6. The CDR3 has 17 residues. Here the CDR3 DNA reads TGTGCCAGCAGTTTAGAACCTAGCGGGGGGGGCACAGATACGCAGTATTTT. It encodes CASSLEPSGGGTDTQYF.

This clonotype occurred a few times. The chain joins TRBV5-5 to TRBJ2-6; 8 positions agree with TRBD1. Germline V gives CDR1 SGHKS, CDR2 YYEKEE (reference sequence). This CDR3 is built from 16 residues. Unmatched junction bases numbered 7, after V lost 3 bases and J lost 5 bases. This chain's CDR3 is CASSWDRPGWANVLTF. For the CDR3, the DNA is TGTGCCAGCAGCTGGGACAGGCCAGGGTGGGCCAACGTCCTGACTTTC.

The chain recombines TRBV7-2 with TRBJ2-7; 9 bases fit TRBD1. This CDR3 region has 16 residues. V gave up 3 bases and J gave up 0 bases; unmatched junction bases: 6. The germline V gene has CDR1 SGHTA and CDR2 FQGNSA. As DNA, the CDR3 is TGTGCCAGCAGCTTTTACGGACAGGGGTCCTCCTACGAGCAGTACTTC. Translation gives CASSFYGQGSSYEQYF.

This sequence joins TRBV6-1 and TRBJ2-2; TRBD1 matches 10 bases. Germline CDR1 is MNHNS and CDR2 is SASEGT. This CDR3 has 16 residues. J was trimmed by 5 bases and V by 2 bases; bases with no gene match: 5. This CDR3 is CASSEYGTGVTGELFF. For the CDR3, the DNA is TGTGCCAGCAGTGAATATGGGACAGGGGTAACCGGGGAGCTGTTTTTT.

The V call is TRBV6-1, the J call TRBJ1-2; 9 positions match TRBD1. There are 15 residues in the CDR3. With 8 bases clipped from V and 4 bases from J, the junction kept 11 bases outside the gene matches. Germline assignment: CDR1 MNHNS and CDR2 SASEGT. The CDR3 nucleotides read TGTGCCAGCCGTATGGGACAGGGTCGGATCTATGGCTACACCTTC. Translating it yields CASRMGQGRIYGYTF.

V and J are TRBV20-1 and TRBJ2-7; D gene uncertain. The germline V gene encodes CDR1 DFQATT and CDR2 SNEGSKA (reference sequence). This CDR3 contains 14 residues. V was clipped by 0 bases and J by 1 base, with 10 bases between them. This chain's CDR3 is CSARDPGRSYEQYF. The CDR3 DNA sequence: TGCAGTGCTAGAGACCCCGGTAGGTCCTACGAGCAGTACTTC.

This clonotype has only a few counts. The chain uses TRBV7-9 and TRBJ1-1; possibly TRBD1 for D (6 bases). The V end was cut by 6 bases, the J end by 2 bases, with 13 bases between. The CDR3 has 14 amino acids. Germline V gene sequence: CDR1 SEHNR, CDR2 FQNEAQ (reference sequence). CDR3 amino acids: CASRDGGGNTEAFF. The DNA of the CDR3 is TGTGCCAGCAGGGACGGAGGGGGTAACACTGAAGCTTTCTTT.

On this clonotype itself: One end of the junction is discordant with germline, which a read error may explain. The gene calls are TRBV5-1 and TRBJ2-6; 8 bases fit TRBD1. Germline CDR1 reads SGHRS; CDR2 reads YFSETQ. The CDR3 is made up of 16 amino acids. The CDR3 protein is CASSFGPRQGANVPTF. CDR3 coding DNA: TGCGCCAGCAGCTTTGGACCGCGCCAGGGGGCCAACGTCCCGACTTTC.

Only a few counts were recorded for this clonotype. The chain links TRBV7-8 to TRBJ2-5; 7 bases align to TRBD2. CDR1 and CDR2 from the germline V gene are SGHVS and FQNEAQ. CDR3 size: 17 residues. V lost 3 bases, J lost 1 base, and 11 bases stayed unmatched. The chain's CDR3 is CASSLPRWGGSQETQYF. CDR3 sequence (DNA): TGTGCCAGCAGCTTGCCCCGCTGGGGGGGATCCCAAGAGACCCAGTACTTC.

This clonotype was seen a few times. The rearrangement links TRBV20-1 to TRBJ2-7, with TRBD2 matching over 9 bases. J lost 2 bases, V lost 4 bases, and 6 bases had no gene match. The CDR3 spans 14 residues. In germline, CDR1 is DFQATT, CDR2 SNEGSKA (reference sequence). CDR3: CSATASGVPYEQYV. The CDR3 DNA follows: TGCAGTGCTACGGCTAGCGGGGTTCCCTACGAGCAGTACGTC.

The gene calls are TRBV5-6 and TRBJ2-1, with TRBD2 as a possible D gene (6 bases). Trimming stripped 3 bases from V and 7 bases from J, with 14 bases between. The CDR3 has 14 amino acids. Germline V gene lookup returns CDR1 SGHDT and CDR2 YYEEEE. The CDR3 DNA reads as TGTGCCAGCAGCTCCTCCGGGGGTCGGAATGAGCAGTTCTTC. This codes for CASSSSGGRNEQFF.

Only a few counts were recorded for this clonotype. The J gene is TRBJ2-4, the V gene TRBV14; D might be TRBD2 (6 bases). Trimming shortened V by 11 bases and J by 4 bases, and 15 bases separated the two germline ends. CDR1 and CDR2 (germline): SGHDN, FVKESK. The CDR3 extends over 13 amino acids. The CDR3 DNA follows: TGTGCCGCAGAGGTACGGGGGAAAAACATTCAGTACTTC. It is translated as CAAEVRGKNIQYF.